The 19 T cell receptor beta chains given below trace back to one sample, sequenced in a study of CD8+CD57+ T cells in acquired aplastic anemia. Patients chosen for sequencing had shown CD8+CD57+ cell expansion by flow cytometry. TCR beta VDJ and CDR3 profiling used genomic DNA as template. MiXCR was run by TCRdb on the reads, yielding one entry per CDR3 protein. The sample records approximately 220,000 distinct CDR3 sequences, about half being singletons. The sequencing sample was made of sorted CD4+, CD8+, or CD8+CD57+ T cells (not recorded which) from PBMCs. All receptors come from a human donor with aplastic anemia.

This clonotype was counted at least ten times. The chain carries TRBV6-1 and TRBJ2-3, with D tentatively TRBD2 (5 bases). Deletions cut 4 bases from V and 3 bases from J, with 11 bases between. Germline CDR1 MNHNS, CDR2 SASEGT. The length of the CDR3 is 14 residues. The CDR3 sequence is CASSGRRGTDTQYF. The CDR3 DNA reads as TGTGCCAGCAGTGGGCGACGAGGGACAGATACGCAGTATTTT.

This clonotype was seen more than once but under ten times. The J gene is TRBJ1-4, the V gene TRBV27; D perhaps matches TRBD1 (5 bases). The CDR3 loop spans 16 amino acids. Germline CDR1 and CDR2: MNHEY and SMNVEV (reference sequence). Trimming pared 5 bases from V and 1 base from J, leaving 14 bases between. The CDR3 coding sequence is TGTGCCAGCAGTCTGGGGACGACACGAACTAATGAAAAACTGTTTTTT. It translates to CASSLGTTRTNEKLFF.

The gene calls are TRBV2 and TRBJ1-2; D is uncertain. V was clipped by 4 bases and J by 3 bases, with 9 bases between them. The CDR3 runs to 13 residues. CDR1 SNHLY and CDR2 FYNNEI come from the germline V gene. CDR3 sequence (DNA): TGTGCCAGCAGTGCTACGGGATACTATGGCTACACCTTC. Its protein product is CASSATGYYGYTF.

This clonotype occurred many times. As DNA, the CDR3 is TGTGCCAGCAGTTCTGAGGGAATCGAGGTGTTCTATGGCTACACCTTC. Its translation: CASSSEGIEVFYGYTF. The chain uses TRBV12-3 or TRBV12-4 and TRBJ1-2; unclear D gene. The length of the CDR3 is 16 residues. V lost 4 bases to trimming and J lost 4 bases, with 19 bases between them.

On this clonotype: The junction differs from germline at one of its ends, possibly a read error. The CDR3: CASSEYSGQATPLHF. CDR3 DNA: TGTGCCAGCAGTGAGTATTCAGGGCAAGCGACACCCCTCCACTTT. This chain joins TRBV10-3 and TRBJ1-6, with D possibly TRBD1 on 5 matching bases. CDR3 length equals 15 residues. CDR1 ENHRY and CDR2 SYGVKD come from the germline V gene.

This clonotype was counted between two and nine times. The chain couples TRBV20-1 to TRBJ2-1; 8 nucleotides match TRBD2. The CDR3 runs 17 residues. Germline V lookup: CDR1 DFQATT, CDR2 SNEGSKA (reference sequence). The ends lost 6 bases at V and 7 bases at J; junction bases unmatched: 20. The CDR3 DNA reads as TGCAGTGCCCTAAACCCCATGTCCAGCGGGGGACAAAATGAGCAGTTCTTC. Translation: CSALNPMSSGGQNEQFF.

Notes on this clonotype: This could be a read error, since a much larger clone is one nucleotide away. The chain combines TRBV5-1 with TRBJ2-2, with D possibly matching TRBD2 (5 bases). CDR1 is SGHRS, CDR2 YFSETQ, per germline. The CDR3 covers 15 residues. The V and J ends lost 6 bases and 7 bases respectively, with 19 bases between them. CDR3 loop: CASTPSTGSIGELFF. CDR3 DNA sequence: TGCGCCAGCACCCCCTCGACGGGGTCAATCGGGGAGCTGTTTTTT.

This clonotype has just a few counts. The rearrangement links TRBV2 to TRBJ2-1; 8 bases align to TRBD2. The V segment lost 5 bases and the J segment 10 bases; nucleotides outside the gene matches: 13. Germline assignment: CDR1 SNHLY and CDR2 FYNNEI. This CDR3 is built from 15 residues. The CDR3 region has the DNA TGTGCCAGCAGTCGGCGGGGGGCCCCCTTTGGAGAGCAGTTCTTC. This encodes CASSRRGAPFGEQFF.

This clonotype came up many times. The chain has TRBV12-3 or TRBV12-4 and TRBJ2-7, with D possibly TRBD2 on 5 matching bases. This CDR3 spans 13 amino acids. V was cut by 3 bases and J by 4 bases, with 10 bases left in between. The DNA of the CDR3 is TGTGCCAGCAGTTTTGGACTTAGGTACGAGCAGTACTTC. Residues: CASSFGLRYEQYF.

The CDR3, as DNA: TGTGCCAGCAGCTTAGCTGGGGGCGTCGAGCAGTACTTC. This codes for CASSLAGGVEQYF. V usage is TRBV7-2 and J usage is TRBJ2-7; D perhaps matches TRBD1 (6 bases). The V end lost 0 bases, the J end lost 6 bases, and 9 bases lay between the germline ends. There are 13 residues in the CDR3. Germline CDR1 is SGHTA and CDR2 is FQGNSA.

This clonotype was counted at least ten times. The chain carries TRBV9 and TRBJ2-5, with a tentative D call TRBD2 (5 bases). This CDR3 comprises 14 residues. V lost 0 bases to trimming and J lost 2 bases, with 8 bases between them. CDR1 and CDR2 (germline): SGDLS, YYNGEE. The CDR3 loop reads CASSVGGIQETQYF. The CDR3 DNA reads TGTGCCAGCAGCGTAGGAGGGATACAAGAGACCCAGTACTTC.

This clonotype was observed a single time. V and J are TRBV2 and TRBJ1-2; the match to TRBD1 covers 7 bases. V lost 3 bases, J lost 1 base, and 2 bases stayed unmatched. Germline CDR1 is SNHLY and CDR2 is FYNNEI. This CDR3 is built from 14 residues. The CDR3 sequence is CASSEDRSNYGYTF. In nucleotides, the CDR3 is TGTGCCAGCAGTGAGGACAGGAGTAACTATGGCTACACCTTC. Combining the CDR3 with reference TRBV2 and TRBJ1-2 gives the whole variable domain EPEVTQTPSHQVTQMGQEVILRCVPISNHLYFYWYRQILGQKVEFLVSFYNNEISEKSEIFDDQFSVERPDGSNFTLKIRSTKLEDSAMYFCASSEDRSNYGYTFGSGTRLTVV.

The chain is built from TRBV20-1 and TRBJ1-6; no clear D. CDR1 and CDR2 from the germline V gene are DFQATT and SNEGSKA (reference sequence). CDR3 length: 15 residues. V was shortened by 2 bases and J by 6 bases, with 14 bases between the two germline ends. The CDR3 coding sequence is TGCAGTGCTAGAATGGGATGGGGTAGTAATTCACCCCTCCACTTT. Its translation is CSARMGWGSNSPLHF.

This clonotype was counted a few times. The gene calls are TRBV5-1 and TRBJ1-5; TRBD1 is a possible D gene (5 bases). CDR1 and CDR2 from the germline V gene are SGHRS and YFSETQ. The CDR3 length is 15 residues. Trimming pared 4 bases from V and 2 bases from J, leaving 13 bases between. CDR3 nucleotide sequence: TGCGCCAGCAGCCCGGGACCGAGCGGCAATCAGCCCCAGCATTTT. This encodes CASSPGPSGNQPQHF.

J is TRBJ2-7 and V is TRBV6-1; D unresolved. The CDR3 length is 14 residues. The V gene's germline CDR1 is MNHNS and CDR2 SASEGT. Trimming took off 6 bases at V and 0 bases at J, with 12 bases between the two ends. DNA of the CDR3: TGTGCCAGCAGAGAGACGGTAAGCTCCTACGAGCAGTACGTC. Translating gives CASRETVSSYEQYV.

This clonotype was picked up many times. This chain uses TRBV7-9 with TRBJ1-1, with D maybe TRBD1 (6 bases). CDR3 length equals 17 residues. Germline-derived CDR1 and CDR2 are SEHNR and FQNEAQ (reference sequence). Trimming took 1 base from V and 1 from J, leaving 16 bases between them. The CDR3, as DNA: TGTGCCAGCAGCTTAGATGCTTGGGGGCGAACGAACACTGAAGCTTTCTTT. It yields the protein CASSLDAWGRTNTEAFF.

The rearrangement links TRBV20-1 to TRBJ1-1, with 9 bases matching TRBD1. CDR3 size: 12 residues. Per the germline V gene, CDR1 is DFQATT and CDR2 is SNEGSKA (reference sequence). V shed 5 bases, J shed 4 bases, and the junction held 2 bases outside the gene matches. CDR3 protein: CSAEQGATEAFF. The CDR3 bases are TGCAGTGCTGAACAGGGGGCCACTGAAGCTTTCTTT.

V usage is TRBV7-3 and J usage is TRBJ2-7; no definite D call. The germline gives CDR1 SGHTA, CDR2 FQGTGA. V was pared by 7 bases and J by 2 bases, with 15 bases between. This CDR3 has 14 amino acids. In nucleotides, the CDR3 is TGTGCCAGCACCCGAAGCGACCAACCCTACGAGCAGTACTTC. Its protein is CASTRSDQPYEQYF.

Many counts were recorded for this clonotype. This chain joins TRBV5-8 and TRBJ1-6; D unclear. Germline lookup yields CDR1 SGHTS and CDR2 YDEGEE. Trimming took 3 bases from V and 7 from J, leaving 11 bases between them. This CDR3 spans 14 amino acids. CDR3 protein: CASSSTLGNSPLHF. DNA of the CDR3: TGTGCCAGCAGCTCGACCCTTGGCAATTCACCCCTCCACTTT. The full variable domain, rest sourced from reference TRBV5-8 and TRBJ1-6, is EAGVTQSPTHLIKTRGQQATLRCSPISGHTSVYWYQQALGLGLQFLLWYDEGEERNRGNFPPRFSGRQFPNYSSELNVNALELEDSALYLCASSSTLGNSPLHFGNGTRLTVT.